The 29 T cell receptor beta chains given below trace back to one sample, sequenced in a study of blood T cell repertoires in COVID-19. TCRdb keeps only in-frame clones here, not all; method: immunoSEQ multiplex PCR. The sample holds some 120,000 clones, around nine tenths seen once. Sequences were obtained from peripheral blood. The receptors were sampled from a man in his sixties with COVID-19, enrolled during active disease.

V usage is TRBV27 and J usage is TRBJ2-7; tentatively, D is TRBD2 (7 bases). The CDR3 length is 14 residues. Germline V lookup: CDR1 MNHEY, CDR2 SMNVEV (reference sequence). Trimming left V 3 bases short and J 6 bases short, with 15 bases between. The CDR3 region has the DNA TGTGCCAGCAGTTTCTTACAGGGAGGGAGCGAGCAGTACTTC. Protein sequence: CASSFLQGGSEQYF.

This rearrangement joins TRBV6-5 to TRBJ1-5, with TRBD1 matching over 8 bases. The germline V gene encodes CDR1 MNHEY and CDR2 SVGAGI. The V segment lost 6 bases and the J segment 7 bases; nucleotides outside the gene matches: 5. The CDR3 is 13 amino acids. Written as DNA, the CDR3 is TGTGCCAGCAGGGGACAGGCGGGCCAGCCCCAGCATTTT. It translates to CASRGQAGQPQHF.

This chain connects TRBV29-1 to TRBJ2-3; 13 bases fit TRBD2. Germline CDR1 reads SQVTM; CDR2 reads ANQGSEA. After removal of 6 bases from V and 5 bases from J, the junction contained 8 bases not matched to a gene. This CDR3 region has 15 residues. Written as DNA, the CDR3 is TGCAGCGTCAAACTAGCGGGAGGGCTAGGAGATACGCAGTATTTT. It yields the protein CSVKLAGGLGDTQYF.

This sequence joins TRBV11-2 and TRBJ1-1, with D perhaps TRBD1 (6 bases). The CDR3 is 15 residues long. Germline V lookup: CDR1 SGHAT, CDR2 FQNNGV. V was shortened by 1 base and J by 5 bases, with 14 bases between the two germline ends. For the CDR3, the DNA is TGTGCCAGCAGCTTAGGTGGGGGCGCGAGGACTGAAGCTTTCTTT. It codes for CASSLGGGARTEAFF.

The chain uses TRBV7-9 and TRBJ2-2; TRBD1 matches 7 bases. The V gene's germline CDR1 is SEHNR and CDR2 FQNEAQ (reference sequence). The V and J ends lost 5 bases and 5 bases, in that order; junction bases with no gene match: 14. The CDR3 is 17 residues long. The CDR3 sequence: CASSDRAGVPGTGELFF. The CDR3 DNA follows: TGTGCCAGCAGCGACAGGGCTGGAGTCCCGGGGACCGGGGAGCTGTTTTTT.

The J gene is TRBJ1-6, the V gene TRBV7-9, with D unresolved. Germline CDR1 is SEHNR and CDR2 is FQNEAQ (reference sequence). V lost 5 bases, J lost 6 bases, and 8 bases lay in between. The CDR3 runs 13 residues. As DNA, the CDR3 is TGTGCCAGCAGCCAGGTCTTTAATTCACCCCTCCACTTT. This codes for CASSQVFNSPLHF.

V usage is TRBV24-1 and J usage is TRBJ1-5, with D maybe TRBD1 (5 bases). The CDR3 is 14 amino acids. The germline V gene has CDR1 KGHDR and CDR2 SFDVKD. V was pared by 12 bases and J by 1 base, with 15 bases between. CDR3 residues: CAQRVRGSNQPQHF. The CDR3 coding sequence is TGTGCCCAACGGGTCCGGGGGAGCAATCAGCCCCAGCATTTT.

The chain uses TRBV28 and TRBJ1-6; tentative D call: TRBD1 (5 bases). The CDR3 consists of 13 residues. V lost 7 bases and J lost 11, with 15 bases in between. Germline V gene lookup returns CDR1 MDHEN and CDR2 SYDVKM. As DNA, the CDR3 is TGTGCCAGCAAAAACGGACACATTACACCCCTCCACTTT. Encoded protein: CASKNGHITPLHF.

The chain uses TRBV4-1 and TRBJ1-5; no firm D call. V gave up 6 bases and J gave up 1 base, with 13 bases separating them. Germline assignment: CDR1 MGHRA and CDR2 YSYEKL. The CDR3 is 15 residues long. The chain's CDR3 is CASSSVEKSNQPQHF. The CDR3 DNA follows: TGCGCCAGCAGTAGCGTGGAAAAGAGCAATCAGCCCCAGCATTTT.

The chain employs TRBV9 and TRBJ1-4; D remains ambiguous. The CDR3 covers 16 residues. In germline, CDR1 is SGDLS, CDR2 YYNGEE. V was shortened by 0 bases and J by 2 bases, with 11 bases between the two germline ends. The DNA for the CDR3 is TGTGCCAGCAGCGTAGGTGGGAGAGGGACTAATGAAAAACTGTTTTTT. Amino acid sequence: CASSVGGRGTNEKLFF.

V and J are TRBV7-2 and TRBJ2-1; TRBD1 might be the D (5 bases). The CDR3 consists of 14 residues. Germline-derived CDR1 and CDR2 are SGHTA and FQGNSA. Trimming cost V 7 bases and J 5 bases, with 15 bases left between them. CDR3 protein: CASKTSGSHNEQFF. The DNA for the CDR3 is TGTGCCAGCAAGACATCAGGGTCCCACAATGAGCAGTTCTTC.

This clone has only one observation. The chain couples TRBV5-1 to TRBJ2-2, with D perhaps matching TRBD2 (6 bases). The CDR3 covers 15 residues. Germline V gene sequence: CDR1 SGHRS, CDR2 YFSETQ. V gave up 4 bases and J gave up 3 bases, with 13 bases separating them. The CDR3 loop reads CASSQGGPDTGELFF. CDR3 coding DNA: TGCGCCAGCAGCCAAGGAGGGCCGGACACCGGGGAGCTGTTTTTT.

The V call is TRBV24-1, the J call TRBJ1-5, with TRBD1 matching over 10 bases. V dropped 9 bases and J dropped 5; count of bases not matched to a gene: 9. Germline loops: CDR1 KGHDR, CDR2 SFDVKD. This CDR3 contains 15 residues. The CDR3: CATSDRGQWDQPQHF. For the CDR3, the DNA is TGTGCCACCTCCGACAGGGGGCAGTGGGATCAGCCCCAGCATTTT.

The chain carries TRBV6-6 and TRBJ2-1, with 7 positions matching TRBD2. The CDR3 consists of 11 residues. J lost 6 bases, V lost 10 bases, and 3 bases had no gene match. CDR1 is MNHNY, CDR2 SVGAGI, per germline (reference sequence). CDR3 coding DNA: TGTGCCATCGGACTAGGCAATGAGCAGTTCTTC. Protein sequence: CAIGLGNEQFF.

J is TRBJ1-2 and V is TRBV5-8; 8 nucleotides line up with TRBD1. The V segment lost 2 bases and the J segment 4 bases; nucleotides outside the gene matches: 7. The length of the CDR3 is 15 residues. The V gene's germline CDR1 is SGHTS and CDR2 YDEGEE. The CDR3 DNA reads TGTGCCAGCAGCTTAGGACAGGGAGGAAGCTATGGCTACACCTTC. Protein: CASSLGQGGSYGYTF.

Here the CDR3 reads CASSQDRNYGYTF. DNA of the CDR3: TGTGCCAGCAGCCAGGACAGGAACTATGGCTACACCTTC. The chain recombines TRBV3-1 (or the pseudogene TRBV3-2) with TRBJ1-2; 7 nucleotides match TRBD1. The germline CDR1 and CDR2 sequences are LGHDT and YNNKEL (reference sequence). Germline trimming cut 3 bases from V and 2 bases from J; bases unmatched to any gene: 0. CDR3 length equals 13 residues.

This chain connects TRBV5-4 to TRBJ2-5; 12 nucleotides align to TRBD2. The V segment lost 3 bases and the J segment 3 bases; nucleotides outside the gene matches: 3. CDR1 SGHNT and CDR2 YYREEE come from the germline V gene (reference sequence). This CDR3 has 15 residues. DNA for the CDR3: TGTGCCAGCAGCTCAAGACTAGCGGGGGAAGAGACCCAGTACTTC. This codes for CASSSRLAGEETQYF.

This rearrangement joins TRBV19 to TRBJ1-2; no clear D gene. The germline gives CDR1 LNHDA, CDR2 SQIVND (reference sequence). V was shortened by 3 bases and J by 6 bases, with 11 bases between the two germline ends. The CDR3 is 13 residues long. The CDR3 DNA is TGTGCCAGTAGTATGGGGAGGGTTGATGGCTACACCTTC. Amino acid sequence: CASSMGRVDGYTF.

The rearrangement uses TRBV3-1 (or the pseudogene TRBV3-2) and TRBJ1-1; D is uncertain. V lost 1 base and J lost 11, with 8 bases in between. CDR3 size: 11 residues. Germline CDR1 LGHDT, CDR2 YNNKEL (reference sequence). CDR3 region: CASSQAGEAFF. The CDR3 DNA reads as TGTGCCAGCAGCCAAGCAGGTGAGGCTTTCTTT.

This rearrangement joins TRBV12-3 or TRBV12-4 to TRBJ1-2; 7 nucleotides agree with TRBD1. The CDR3 is 13 residues long. Trimming cost V 5 bases and J 7 bases; bases outside gene matches: 7. CDR3 nucleotides: TGTGCCAGCAGTCCAGACAGGGTAGGTGGCTACACCTTC. This gives the protein CASSPDRVGGYTF.

This rearrangement joins TRBV12-5 to TRBJ1-5; 7 bases are shared with TRBD1. Germline V lookup: CDR1 LGHNT, CDR2 FRNRAP. This CDR3 contains 14 residues. V gave up 5 bases and J gave up 7 bases; unmatched junction bases: 8. This CDR3 is CASGLTGLRQPQHF. The CDR3 DNA follows: TGTGCTAGTGGTCTGACAGGGTTGCGCCAGCCCCAGCATTTT.

The chain couples TRBV11-2 to TRBJ1-2; maybe TRBD1 (6 bases). The CDR3 loop spans 12 amino acids. Germline values: CDR1 SGHAT, CDR2 FQNNGV. Trimming stripped 4 bases from V and 3 bases from J, with 6 bases between. CDR3 in DNA: TGTGCCAGCAGCTCAGGGGACTATGGCTACACCTTC. This codes for CASSSGDYGYTF.

The chain employs TRBV5-1 and TRBJ2-1, with 10 bases matching TRBD2. The CDR3 has 16 amino acids. Germline V gene lookup returns CDR1 SGHRS and CDR2 YFSETQ. The V gene end was trimmed by 2 bases and the J gene end by 6 bases; junction bases not matched to a gene: 8. This CDR3 is CASSFSPLAGPNEQFF. CDR3 in DNA: TGCGCCAGCAGCTTTTCCCCACTAGCGGGGCCCAATGAGCAGTTCTTC.

The V call is TRBV5-1, the J call TRBJ1-5; a weak D match, TRBD1 (5 bases). The CDR3 covers 15 residues. V was pared by 1 base and J by 3 bases, with 11 bases between. Germline V CDR1 and CDR2: SGHRS, YFSETQ. This chain's CDR3 is CASSLSGALNQPQHF. The CDR3 nucleotides read TGCGCCAGCAGCTTGAGTGGGGCCCTCAATCAGCCCCAGCATTTT.

V gene TRBV5-1 combines with J gene TRBJ2-7; 8 nucleotides agree with TRBD2. Germline assignment: CDR1 SGHRS and CDR2 YFSETQ. The CDR3 totals 13 residues. The V segment lost 4 bases and the J segment 6 bases; nucleotides outside the gene matches: 6. The CDR3 sequence is CASSRGLDGEQYF. The CDR3 DNA reads TGCGCCAGCAGCCGGGGACTAGATGGCGAGCAGTACTTC.

CDR3 DNA sequence: TGTGCCAGCAGTGAATGGGCGGGAGGCTACAATGAGCAGTTCTTC. This sequence encodes CASSEWAGGYNEQFF. The chain carries TRBV25-1 and TRBJ2-1, with 8 bases aligning to TRBD2. Germline trimming cut 1 base from V and 3 bases from J; bases unmatched to any gene: 2. The length of the CDR3 is 15 residues. The germline CDR1 and CDR2 sequences are MGHDK and SYGVNS. The full variable domain, rest sourced from reference TRBV25-1 and TRBJ2-1, is EADIYQTPRYLVIGTGKKITLECSQTMGHDKMYWYQQDPGMELHLIHYSYGVNSTEKGDLSSESTVSRIRTEHFPLTLESARPSHTSQYLCASSEWAGGYNEQFFGPGTRLTVL.

This sequence joins TRBV2 and TRBJ2-1; 7 bases are shared with TRBD1. This CDR3 region has 13 residues. Germline V gene lookup returns CDR1 SNHLY and CDR2 FYNNEI. V gave up 6 bases and J gave up 6 bases; unmatched junction bases: 5. This chain's CDR3 is CASSDRVGNEQFF. CDR3 nucleotides: TGTGCCAGCAGCGACAGGGTTGGCAATGAGCAGTTCTTC.

This chain connects TRBV28 to TRBJ1-3, with a tentative D call TRBD1 (5 bases). CDR3 size: 15 residues. Germline lookup yields CDR1 MDHEN and CDR2 SYDVKM. The germline V and J ends were trimmed by 2 bases and 6 bases, with 14 bases remaining between them. This CDR3 is CASSLLGREANTIYF. The CDR3 nucleotides are TGTGCCAGCAGTTTACTCGGCAGGGAGGCAAACACCATATATTTT.

In DNA, the CDR3 is TGCGCCAGCAGCGAGGCTAGCGGAAGCACAGATACGCAGTATTTT. It encodes CASSEASGSTDTQYF. The chain couples TRBV5-1 to TRBJ2-3, with TRBD2 matching over 7 bases. Germline V lookup: CDR1 SGHRS, CDR2 YFSETQ. The CDR3 sequence is 15 residues long. J gave up 0 bases and V 4 bases, and 5 bases lay outside the gene matches.